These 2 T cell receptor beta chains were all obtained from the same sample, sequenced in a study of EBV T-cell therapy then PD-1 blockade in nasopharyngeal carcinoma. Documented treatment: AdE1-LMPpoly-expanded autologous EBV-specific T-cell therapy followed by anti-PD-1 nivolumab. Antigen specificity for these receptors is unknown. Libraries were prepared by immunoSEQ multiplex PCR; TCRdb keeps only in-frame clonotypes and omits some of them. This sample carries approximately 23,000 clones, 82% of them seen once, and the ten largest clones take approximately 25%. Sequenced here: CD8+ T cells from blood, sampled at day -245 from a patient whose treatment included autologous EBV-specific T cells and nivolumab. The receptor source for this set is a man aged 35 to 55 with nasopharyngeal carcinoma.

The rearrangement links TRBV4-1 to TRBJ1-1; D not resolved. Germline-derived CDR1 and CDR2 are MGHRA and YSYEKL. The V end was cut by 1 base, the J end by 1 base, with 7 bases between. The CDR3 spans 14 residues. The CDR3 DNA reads TGCGCCAGCAGCCAAGTGCCCAGGAACACTGAAGCTTTCTTT. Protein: CASSQVPRNTEAFF.

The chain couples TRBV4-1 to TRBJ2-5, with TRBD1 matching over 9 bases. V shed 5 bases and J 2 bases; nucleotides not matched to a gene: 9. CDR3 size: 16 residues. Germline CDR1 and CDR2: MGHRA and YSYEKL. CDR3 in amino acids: CASSETPGQGQETQYF. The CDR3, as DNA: TGCGCCAGCAGCGAAACGCCGGGACAGGGACAAGAGACCCAGTACTTC.